One and the same sample provided the 23 T cell receptor beta chains below, sequenced in a study of cytomegalovirus exposure and HLA in healthy donors (dated by TCRdb to the late 2010s). The method behind the library was the immunoSEQ multiplex PCR assay. For the multiplex PCR, a mixture combining 60 forward primers for TCR Vbeta segments and 13 reverse primers for TCR Jbeta segments was used. TCRdb stores this immuneACCESS table with in-frame sequences only. Part of the clones is absent; in the studies checked, under half of the shortfall reflects unresolved V genes, and no reason is known for the rest. The sample table holds around 78,000 clones, of which roughly 75% were seen once. The ten largest make up over 0.95% of the sample. Material for sequencing was PBMCs. These receptors were collected from a male donor in good health and CMV-seronegative.

This rearrangement joins TRBV7-8 to TRBJ2-5, with 7 bases aligning to TRBD2. Looked up from germline, CDR1 is SGHVS and CDR2 is FQNEAQ. This CDR3 is built from 15 residues. The V gene end was trimmed by 1 base and the J gene end by 5 bases; junction bases not matched to a gene: 7. The CDR3 DNA sequence: TGTGCCAGCAGCTTAGTGGGGGGGAGTTACGAGACCCAGTACTTC. Translating gives CASSLVGGSYETQYF.

The chain carries TRBV29-1 and TRBJ1-5; tentatively, D is TRBD1 (6 bases). Germline V gene data show CDR1 as SQVTM and CDR2 as ANQGSEA. V gave up 0 bases and J gave up 1 base, with 7 bases separating them. CDR3 length: 14 residues. This CDR3 reads CSVEDQGSNQPQHF. In DNA, the CDR3 is TGCAGCGTTGAAGATCAGGGGAGCAATCAGCCCCAGCATTTT.

V and J are TRBV19 and TRBJ1-1, with D possibly TRBD1 on 6 matching bases. The germline gives CDR1 LNHDA, CDR2 SQIVND (reference sequence). This CDR3 comprises 23 residues. Trimming pared 4 bases from V and 1 base from J, leaving 37 bases between. The DNA of the CDR3 is TGTGCCAGTAGTACCAACTTGCGGGGGCTAAGCCGGAAAGCCGCCTGGAAGAACACTGAAGCTTTCTTT. It yields the protein CASSTNLRGLSRKAAWKNTEAFF.

The chain carries TRBV27 and TRBJ2-3; 13 nucleotides line up with TRBD2. The CDR3 loop spans 15 amino acids. Germline CDR1 is MNHEY and CDR2 is SMNVEV (reference sequence). The trim removed 0 bases at V and 6 bases at J, leaving 0 bases unmatched. The CDR3 region is CASSLSTSGRDTQYF. The CDR3 DNA follows: TGTGCCAGCAGTTTATCGACTAGCGGGAGGGATACGCAGTATTTT.

This chain joins TRBV6-1 and TRBJ1-1; D ambiguous. Trimming cost V 3 bases and J 1 base, with 6 bases left between them. This CDR3 has 13 residues. The germline V gene has CDR1 MNHNS and CDR2 SASEGT. This CDR3 is CASSEQWNTEAFF. DNA of the CDR3: TGTGCCAGCAGTGAGCAGTGGAACACTGAAGCTTTCTTT.

The V call is TRBV5-1, the J call TRBJ2-3; 12 bases match TRBD2. Germline lookup yields CDR1 SGHRS and CDR2 YFSETQ. V lost 3 bases, J lost 6 bases, and 5 bases stayed unmatched. This CDR3 is built from 15 residues. This CDR3 reads CASSSLTSGSDTQYF. The CDR3 DNA is TGCGCCAGCAGCTCTTTGACTAGCGGGAGTGATACGCAGTATTTT.

This sequence joins TRBV19 and TRBJ2-6, with 9 bases fitting TRBD1. V lost 9 bases, J lost 0 bases, and 6 bases stayed unmatched. CDR3 length: 16 residues. From germline, CDR1 is LNHDA and CDR2 SQIVND (reference sequence). The CDR3 DNA reads as TGTGCCAGCACCTGGACAGGGGCCTCTGGGGCCAACGTCCTGACTTTC. This codes for CASTWTGASGANVLTF. Variable domain in full (rest from reference TRBV19 and TRBJ2-6): DGGITQSPKYLFRKEGQNVTLSCEQNLNHDAMYWYRQDPGQGLRLIYYSQIVNDFQKGDIAEGYSVSREKKESFPLTVTSAQKNPTAFYLCASTWTGASGANVLTFGAGSRLTVL.

The genes are TRBV5-1 and TRBJ2-7; D possibly corresponds to TRBD2 (6 bases). The length of the CDR3 is 13 residues. Germline loops: CDR1 SGHRS, CDR2 YFSETQ. The ends were cut back, 1 base at V and 3 bases at J, with 8 bases in the middle. CDR3 region: CASSLTSFYEQYF. In DNA, the CDR3 is TGCGCCAGCAGCTTGACTAGCTTCTACGAGCAGTACTTC.

The chain couples TRBV19 to TRBJ2-2; TRBD1 matches at 8 bases. The length of the CDR3 is 19 residues. Germline V gene sequence: CDR1 LNHDA, CDR2 SQIVND (reference sequence). Unmatched junction bases numbered 19, after V lost 10 bases and J lost 0 bases. The DNA for the CDR3 is TGTGCCACCCTCGGGAAACAGGCTAAGACAGGGGCGAACACCGGGGAGCTGTTTTTT. Encoded protein: CATLGKQAKTGANTGELFF.

In this sample, this clone turned up a few times. This chain joins TRBV6-6 and TRBJ2-7, with D possibly TRBD1 on 5 matching bases. V dropped 7 bases and J dropped 3 bases, with 19 bases sitting between them. Per the germline V gene, CDR1 is MNHNY and CDR2 is SVGAGI (reference sequence). The CDR3 loop spans 15 amino acids. DNA of the CDR3: TGTGCCAGCACACAGCCAGGGCCCCCCTTCTACGAGCAGTACTTC. Translating gives CASTQPGPPFYEQYF.

The genes are TRBV28 and TRBJ1-5, with a tentative D call TRBD1 (5 bases). The CDR3 loop spans 15 amino acids. Trimming took 5 bases from V and 0 from J, leaving 11 bases between them. Germline V gene data show CDR1 as MDHEN and CDR2 as SYDVKM. For the CDR3, the DNA is TGTGCCAGCAGTCTTGACAGCTATAGCAATCAGCCCCAGCATTTT. This codes for CASSLDSYSNQPQHF.

The CDR3 DNA sequence: TGTGCCAGCAGCGGGTCAGTGACTAGGGATGAGCAGTTCTTC. This codes for CASSGSVTRDEQFF. This rearrangement joins TRBV7-9 to TRBJ2-1; TRBD2 might be the D (6 bases). Germline CDR1 is SEHNR and CDR2 is FQNEAQ (reference sequence). The V end was cut by 5 bases, the J end by 8 bases, with 16 bases between. The CDR3 sequence is 14 residues long.

The chain uses TRBV19 and TRBJ1-1; 8 bases are a match to TRBD1. Per germline, CDR1 LNHDA and CDR2 SQIVND (reference sequence). V lost 9 bases and J lost 8; bases outside the gene matches: 14. The CDR3 has 14 residues. CDR3 sequence (DNA): TGTGCCAGCGAGGACCGACAGGGGACTTTAGAAGCTTTCTTT. Translation: CASEDRQGTLEAFF.

This clone has just one count. The CDR3 loop reads CASSQEFWGGLGLNEQFF. Here the CDR3 DNA reads TGCGCCAGCAGCCAAGAATTCTGGGGGGGACTAGGTCTCAATGAGCAGTTCTTC. The rearrangement uses TRBV4-1 and TRBJ2-1; the match to TRBD2 covers 8 bases. The V gene's germline CDR1 is MGHRA and CDR2 YSYEKL. J gave up 6 bases and V 0 bases, and 13 bases lay outside the gene matches. CDR3 length: 18 amino acids.

The V and J genes are TRBV6-4 and TRBJ1-4; the match to TRBD1 covers 7 bases. The CDR3 covers 16 residues. In germline, CDR1 is MRHNA, CDR2 SNTAGT. V was pared by 4 bases and J by 5 bases, with 10 bases of the junction left unmatched. CDR3 in amino acids: CASSVSIATGNEKLFF. The CDR3 nucleotides read TGTGCCAGCAGTGTCTCCATCGCGACAGGGAATGAAAAACTGTTTTTT.

V is TRBV2 and J is TRBJ1-1, with a weak D call TRBD1 (5 bases). The length of the CDR3 is 15 residues. Between the trimmed V and J ends, which lost 0 bases and 1 base, there was a span of 9 bases. Germline loops: CDR1 SNHLY, CDR2 FYNNEI. Here the CDR3 reads CASSEALRANTEAFF. CDR3 bases: TGTGCCAGCAGTGAAGCGCTCAGGGCGAACACTGAAGCTTTCTTT.

The CDR3 loop is CAISEAGRGGEQYF. In nucleotides, the CDR3 is TGTGCCATCAGTGAAGCGGGGCGTGGGGGCGAGCAGTACTTC. This chain links TRBV10-3 with TRBJ2-7; 7 bases line up with TRBD2. Germline-derived CDR1 and CDR2 are ENHRY and SYGVKD. J gave up 6 bases and V 3 bases, and 8 bases lay outside the gene matches. CDR3 length: 14 amino acids.

In its sample, this clone was seen once. The chain combines TRBV12-5 with TRBJ1-2, with D perhaps TRBD1 (6 bases). The CDR3 is 13 residues long. With 5 bases removed from V and 8 bases from J, the gap between germline ends came to 15 bases. Germline lookup yields CDR1 LGHNT and CDR2 FRNRAP. The CDR3 sequence: CASGPGGGGGYTF. CDR3 nucleotide sequence: TGTGCTAGTGGTCCGGGAGGGGGTGGGGGCTACACCTTC.

The rearrangement joins TRBV27 to TRBJ1-4; 9 bases align to TRBD1. This CDR3 is built from 20 residues. V was pared by 6 bases and J by 0 bases, with 17 bases of the junction left unmatched. CDR1 is MNHEY, CDR2 SMNVEV, per germline (reference sequence). CDR3 sequence: CASSLGSLPGQGSTNEKLFF. CDR3 in DNA: TGTGCCAGCAGCCTGGGCTCCTTACCGGGACAGGGCTCAACTAATGAAAAACTGTTTTTT.

The chain links TRBV10-1 to TRBJ2-7; TRBD1 might be the D (5 bases). In germline, CDR1 is WNHNN, CDR2 SYGVQD (reference sequence). This CDR3 is built from 13 residues. V lost 4 bases and J 6 bases, leaving 13 bases between the germline ends. The CDR3 coding sequence is TGCGCCAGCAGTGCGGCAGGGAACCGCGAGCAGTACTTC. Translating it yields CASSAAGNREQYF.

This clone was seen only a few times. This sequence joins TRBV4-1 and TRBJ2-2; 10 bases match TRBD1. V dropped 4 bases and J dropped 7; count of bases not matched to a gene: 9. CDR1 and CDR2 (germline): MGHRA, YSYEKL. This CDR3 spans 16 amino acids. The CDR3 DNA follows: TGCGCCAGCAGCCGGGAGGGGACAGGGGTGGTCGGGGAGCTGTTTTTT. Translated: CASSREGTGVVGELFF.

For the CDR3, the DNA is TGCGCCAGCAGCCCCCGGGAGAACACTGAAGCTTTCTTT. Translation gives CASSPRENTEAFF. The chain carries TRBV4-3 and TRBJ1-1; D uncertain. The CDR3 spans 13 residues. The ends were cut back, 4 bases at V and 1 base at J, with 7 bases in the middle. Germline V gene sequence: CDR1 LGHNA, CDR2 YSLEER.

Notes on this clone: Relative to the germline gene, one junction end is altered; a read error may explain this. The chain joins TRBV7-9 to TRBJ2-5; 10 bases are shared with TRBD1. CDR3 length: 16 amino acids. CDR1 SEHNR and CDR2 FQNEAQ come from the germline V gene (reference sequence). CDR3 DNA: TGTTCCAGCAGCCCTCGGGACAGGGGCCTCCAAGAGACCCAGTACTTC. Protein sequence: CSSSPRDRGLQETQYF.